This TCR beta chain was documented in a study of cytomegalovirus exposure and HLA in healthy donors. Study in general: HLA-typed donors were the source of approximately 85 million unique TCRs, which an early data release held. Within the Caucasian-associated ancestry cluster were roughly 81% of the approximately 370 genotyped donors.

A remark on this clone: What it recognizes is unknown.

Researchers ran the PCR with 60 Vbeta and 13 Jbeta primers. TCRdb's copy holds only in-frame clones and misses some; the assay was immunoSEQ multiplex PCR. Of around 180,000 clones in the sample, more than 70% were seen once. Study-wide findings and caveats: An observed cluster of highly shared sequence variants was recorded as a likely sequencing artifact.

The clonotype comes from a woman aged 40-49 years in good health and CMV-seronegative. Sequencing used PBMCs.

In nucleotides, the CDR3 is TGTGCCAGCAGCTCGGCGGGGGCCAAAAACATTCAGTACTTC. Protein sequence: CASSSAGAKNIQYF. This rearrangement joins TRBV5-6 to TRBJ2-4; D might be TRBD2 (6 bases). V was cut by 3 bases and J by 1 base, with 8 bases left in between. The CDR3 length is 14 residues. CDR1 is SGHDT and CDR2 is YYEEEE in the germline V gene.